This T cell receptor beta chain was identified in a study of CXCR3-negative and CXCR3-positive naive CD8 T cells. Overall study context: The TRB read total, around 140 million, broke down to about 1.5 +/- 0.3 million reads per library.

This clonotype counts as medium-sized by frequency. What it recognizes is unknown. Germline CDR1 MNHEY, CDR2 SVGEGT. This CDR3 contains 14 residues. Whole-study findings and limits: Naive cells that were CXCR3-negative or CXCR3-positive used TRBV-TRBJ genes alike, while memory cells diverged.

UMI labels and 5' RACE were used to prepare the TRB cDNA libraries. TCRdb re-called the 5' RACE reads and catalogs CDR3 proteins one per entry, DNA excluded. This sample's table has fewer than 9,500 distinct CDR3 sequences. Sequenced material: naive CXCR3- CD8+ T cells from blood. As to subset: CD45RO-CCR7+CD27+CD95- naive CD8+ T cells lacking CXCR3 (TNR3-). The chain links TRBV6-2 or TRBV6-3 to TRBJ1-2. The receptor was derived from a human donor in good health. Some clones in this sample may be carry-over from other donors' samples. The CDR3 region is CASRQDGLLYGYTF.